This T cell receptor beta chain derives from a study of CD8 T cells in Susac syndrome. Treatment-naive patients with stable or active relapsing-remitting disease served as multiple sclerosis controls. TEMRA cells were FACS-enriched, unlike CD8+ and CD4+ T cells, which were negatively isolated. The CDR3 contains 14 residues. The junction had 2 bases not matched to a gene; V was cut back by 3 bases and J by 6 bases. Germline V gene data show CDR1 as DFQATT and CDR2 as SNEGSKA (reference sequence). Random hexamers primed reverse transcription of about 0.45 to 1 ug RNA. Amplification of TCR beta CDR3 used immunoSEQ multiplex PCR across 54 Vbeta and 13 Jbeta. TCRdb reprocessed the immunoSEQ multiplex PCR reads via MiXCR and lists one record per CDR3 protein. The sample gives some 300,000 distinct CDR3 sequences, roughly 85% of which show up once; 0.21% is in the top ten.

Input material: CD8+ T cells from PBMCs. The rearrangement links TRBV20-1 to TRBJ2-1, with 13 bases aligning to TRBD2. The receptor's source is a human donor with multiple sclerosis. This CDR3 reads CSARGLAGSNEQFF. The CDR3 nucleotides are TGCAGTGCTAGGGGACTAGCGGGGTCCAATGAGCAGTTCTTC.